The sequence of this TCR beta chain was determined in a study of cytomegalovirus exposure and HLA in healthy donors. Study details: Ancestry clustering placed around 81% of around 400 genotyped donors in the Caucasian-associated cluster.

Trimming took 5 bases from V and 6 from J; bases not matched to a gene: 4. The CDR3 has 15 residues. CDR1 MDHEN and CDR2 SYDVKM come from the germline V gene. It was with 60 Vbeta and 13 Jbeta primers that the PCR ran. This table comes from immunoSEQ multiplex PCR, and its TCRdb copy is limited to in-frame clones, with some not included. The sample has 90,000 to 120,000 clones, roughly 82% seen once. The clonotype comes from a male donor in good health and CMV-seronegative. The V call is TRBV28, the J call TRBJ2-2; 12 positions match TRBD2. Sequenced sample: PBMCs. The CDR3 spells CASSRLAGEAGELFF. The CDR3 DNA sequence: TGTGCCAGCAGTCGACTAGCGGGAGAGGCCGGGGAGCTGTTTTTT.